This is a list of T cell receptor beta chains from one sample in a study of cytomegalovirus exposure and HLA in healthy donors. TCRdb's copy holds only in-frame clones and misses some; the assay was immunoSEQ multiplex PCR. The data hold some 99,000 clones, with less than 85% observed a single time. The sample was PBMCs. These receptors came from a male donor in good health and CMV-seronegative. Both conserved end residues are part of each CDR3. A D gene is named only where the DNA matches it firmly. Where a row states a size, it is once, few, many or the class of an expanded clone; other rows omit it.

V	J	length	size	D	DNA	CDR3
TRBV2	TRBJ2-7	14	-	-	TGTGCCAGCAGTGACCAGAGACTCACCTACGAGCAGTACTTC	CASSDQRLTYEQYF
TRBV6-1	TRBJ2-7	15	once	-	TGTGCCAGCAGTGGATACAGTCGGGGGTCCTACGAGCAGTACTTC	CASSGYSRGSYEQYF
TRBV19	TRBJ1-5	14	few	TRBD1	TGTGCCACCTCCCTCACAGGGGCAGGGCAGCCCCAGCATTTT	CATSLTGAGQPQHF
TRBV30	TRBJ1-5	12	-	-	TGTGCCTGGAGTGGCAGAGGGCAGCCCCAGCATTTT	CAWSGRGQPQHF
TRBV5-6	TRBJ2-5	14	few	-	TGTGCCAGCAGCTCGATCCTTCAACTAGAGACCCAGTACTTC	CASSSILQLETQYF
TRBV29-1	TRBJ2-5	14	-	TRBD2	TGCAGCGTTGAGGGACTAGCGGGCCAAGAGACCCAGTACTTC	CSVEGLAGQETQYF
TRBV10-3	TRBJ2-5	14	once	TRBD1	TGTGCCACGGGGAGAGGGGGCCGTCGAGAGACCCAGTACTTC	CATGRGGRRETQYF
TRBV19	TRBJ1-3	16	few	-	TGTGCCAGTAGTGCGACACGGATCGGCTCTGGAAACACCATATATTTT	CASSATRIGSGNTIYF
TRBV6-6	TRBJ2-3	15	-	TRBD1	TGTGCCAGCAGTCTCGGGACAGGGGGCACAGATACGCAGTATTTT	CASSLGTGGTDTQYF
TRBV2	TRBJ2-1	15	-	-	TGTGCCAGCAGTTCAGGGGCGCAAGGGGGCAATGAGCAGTTCTTC	CASSSGAQGGNEQFF
TRBV7-6	TRBJ2-2	16	few	-	TGTGCCAGCAGCCCCCTCGCGGCAGGGACACTTGGGGAGCTGTTTTTT	CASSPLAAGTLGELFF
TRBV27	TRBJ2-3	15	-	-	TGTGCCAGCAGCCCCCGGACTTTCCGCACAGATACGCAGTATTTT	CASSPRTFRTDTQYF
TRBV6-6	TRBJ2-5	14	-	TRBD2	TGTGCCAGCAGTTATAGCGGGAGTCAAGAGACCCAGTACTTC	CASSYSGSQETQYF
TRBV11-3	TRBJ2-3	16	-	-	TGTGCCAGCAGCTTAGGTGTCGGCCCAGGATCAGATACGCAGTATTTT	CASSLGVGPGSDTQYF
TRBV30	TRBJ1-1	12	-	-	TGTGCCTGGAGTGTAGGTGTGGGGGGAGCTTTCTTT	CAWSVGVGGAFF
TRBV7-2	TRBJ2-3	15	-	TRBD1	TGTGCCAGCAGCCGCGGTCCGGGACAGGGAGATACGCAGTATTTT	CASSRGPGQGDTQYF
TRBV6-6	TRBJ2-1	15	-	TRBD2	TGTGCCAGCAGTTACCTTGCGGGAGGGTACAATGAGCAGTTCTTC	CASSYLAGGYNEQFF
TRBV7-9	TRBJ2-7	15	-	TRBD1	TGTGCCAGCAGTTACGCCGGGACAGGGAGGAACGAGCAGTACTTC	CASSYAGTGRNEQYF